The clone carrying this TCR beta chain was seen more than once but under ten times. Its antigen is currently unknown. The data originate from a study of blood T cells in healthy people across ages. Study-level points and caveats: In long-lived donors, naive CD4+ cell counts and diversity exceeded those of aged donors.

Sample donors were healthy Caucasian individuals that came from Russia, aged roughly 6 to 95. Staff drew ten milliliters of peripheral blood from each donor. Combining a sample-barcoded 5' primer with a J-beta primer mix, a second PCR ran for about 7 to 12 cycles. The yield of each sample was at least 2.5 million CDR3-containing paired-end reads. From the 5' RACE reads, TCRdb called clonotypes with MiXCR, one entry per CDR3 protein. The table has 800,000 to 950,000 distinct CDR3 sequences, about 44% seen once; the top ten hold 13%. The receptor's source is a man in his thirties or forties in good health. The sequenced sample was blood.

The CDR3 protein is CASSLDGTRSTDTQYF. The DNA of the CDR3 is TGTGCCAGCAGTTTAGACGGGACTCGGAGCACAGATACGCAGTATTTT. V gene TRBV6-2 or TRBV6-3 combines with J gene TRBJ2-3; a possible D gene is TRBD2 (6 bases). V gave up 4 bases and J gave up 0 bases, with 14 bases separating them. This CDR3 contains 16 residues. CDR1 and CDR2 from the germline V gene are MNHEY and SVGEGT.